This is a list of T cell receptor beta chains from one sample in a study of Ad26.COV2.S vaccination and SARS-CoV-2 variants. The table came from immunoSEQ multiplex PCR; TCRdb's copy has only in-frame clones and leaves some out. The top ten clones hold roughly 1.5% of a sample with hundreds of thousands of clones, roughly 90% of them seen once. Sequences were derived from peripheral blood, sampled in a trial of Ad26.COV2.S vaccine versus placebo. The receptor source for this set is a person between 18 and 59 years old who received the Ad26.COV2.S COVID-19 vaccine or a placebo. CDR3s include the opening cysteine and the closing phenylalanine or tryptophan. D genes are given only for firm matches. For some rows the clone size is stated as once, few or many, or as a class when expanded; others skip it.

13	TRBJ1-2	TRBD1	-	TRBV5-6	TGTGCCAGCAAAATCGGGACAGGGTATGGCTACACCTTC	CASKIGTGYGYTF
14	TRBJ2-1	-	-	TRBV5-8	TGTGCCAGCAGCTTGGTAGGGGCCCTTTCTCAGCAGTTCTTC	CASSLVGALSQQFF
15	TRBJ1-4	TRBD1	-	TRBV11-2	TGTGCCAGCAGCTTAAGGGGGCCAACTAATGAAAAACTGTTTTTT	CASSLRGPTNEKLFF
12	TRBJ2-3	-	once	TRBV12-3/TRBV12-4	TGTGCCAGCACCTTCGGTCGAGATACGCAGTATTTT	CASTFGRDTQYF
15	TRBJ1-1	-	-	TRBV6-5	TGTGCCAGCAGTTCCCTACGGAGCCTGAACACTGAAGCTTTCTTT	CASSSLRSLNTEAFF
15	TRBJ1-5	-	-	TRBV6-8	TGTGCCAGCAGTGGAACGGTGTCCAAAGGACAGCCCCAGCATTTT	CASSGTVSKGQPQHF
14	TRBJ2-5	-	once	TRBV6-6	TGTGCCAGCAGTTCGGGACCCCACCAAGAGACCCAGTACTTC	CASSSGPHQETQYF
15	TRBJ2-2	-	-	TRBV6-5	TGTGCCAGCAGCCGGGACGTTTCGTTAGCCGGGGAGCTGTTTTTT	CASSRDVSLAGELFF
15	TRBJ1-6	-	once	TRBV19	TGTGCCAGTAATAACGAGCGCTCCTATAATTCACCCCTCCACTTT	CASNNERSYNSPLHF
14	TRBJ2-7	-	-	TRBV5-1	TGCGCCAGCAGCTTGCTGGCGAAGTCGGGCGAGCAGTACTTC	CASSLLAKSGEQYF
15	TRBJ2-5	-	-	TRBV19	TGTGCCAGTAGTACGAGGACAGTTATCCAAGAGACCCAGTACTTC	CASSTRTVIQETQYF
16	TRBJ2-3	-	once	TRBV14	TGTGCCAGCAGCCAAGTAAAACAGGGAGTTGCAGATACGCAGTATTTT	CASSQVKQGVADTQYF
14	TRBJ1-1	-	-	TRBV5-1	TGCGCCAGCAGCCCCCAACAGGGTAGGACTGAAGCTTTCTTT	CASSPQQGRTEAFF
15	TRBJ2-7	TRBD1	-	TRBV6-2/TRBV6-3	TGTGCCAGCAGTTACATTTACAGGGGCTCCTACGAGCAGTACTTC	CASSYIYRGSYEQYF
13	TRBJ2-3	-	-	TRBV6-1	TGTGCCAGCAGTGAAGGCCGGGCAGATACGCAGTATTTT	CASSEGRADTQYF
16	TRBJ2-3	TRBD2	-	TRBV5-1	TGCGCCAGCAGCTTGGTGACTAGCGGTCTCACAGATACGCAGTATTTT	CASSLVTSGLTDTQYF
13	TRBJ1-1	-	-	TRBV6-2/TRBV6-3	TGTGCCAGCAGTTCCCCGGAGAACACTGAAGCTTTCTTT	CASSSPENTEAFF
18	TRBJ2-3	TRBD2	-	TRBV19	TGTGCCAGTAGTCTCTGGACTAGCGGGGGCCTTAGCACAGATACGCAGTATTTT	CASSLWTSGGLSTDTQYF
13	TRBJ2-7	TRBD1	-	TRBV30	TGTGCCTGGAGCATAGGGACAGATTACGAGCAGTACTTC	CAWSIGTDYEQYF
14	TRBJ2-7	TRBD2	-	TRBV30	TGTGCCTGGAGCCCCGGACTAGCCCGACACGAGCAGTACTTC	CAWSPGLARHEQYF
15	TRBJ2-1	TRBD1	-	TRBV19	TGTGCCAGTAGTCTCCGGGACAGCTCCTACAATGAGCAGTTCTTC	CASSLRDSSYNEQFF
14	TRBJ2-7	TRBD1	-	TRBV7-7	TGTGCCAGCAGCCCCAGACAGGGTCACCACGAGCAGTACTTC	CASSPRQGHHEQYF
17	TRBJ2-1	TRBD2	-	TRBV27	TGTGCCAGCAGTTCGGGACTAGCGGGATACTCCTACAATGAGCAGTTCTTC	CASSSGLAGYSYNEQFF
16	TRBJ2-1	TRBD2	-	TRBV15	TGTGCCACCAGCACTCAGCGGGGGGGCAGTTGGGATGAGCAGTTCTTC	CATSTQRGGSWDEQFF
13	TRBJ2-2	-	-	TRBV12-3/TRBV12-4	TGTGCCAGCAGTCGGGGTGTCACCGGGGAGCTGTTTTTT	CASSRGVTGELFF
14	TRBJ2-3	-	once	TRBV11-3	TGTGCCAGCAGCCCCCAGGCCTCCTCAGATACGCAGTATTTT	CASSPQASSDTQYF
13	TRBJ2-7	-	-	TRBV18	TGTGCCAGCTCACTTGACAGCGCCTACGAGCAGTACTTC	CASSLDSAYEQYF
16	TRBJ2-3	TRBD2	-	TRBV9	TGTGCCAGCAGCGCTGAAGGGAGGGTTTACACAGATACGCAGTATTTT	CASSAEGRVYTDTQYF
13	TRBJ2-5	-	-	TRBV5-1	TGCGCCAGCAGCGCCGGACCTGGGGAGACCCAGTACTTC	CASSAGPGETQYF
14	TRBJ1-6	TRBD1	-	TRBV9	TGTGCCAGCAGGGGAGGGGGCGCGAATTCACCCCTCCACTTT	CASRGGGANSPLHF
12	TRBJ2-3	-	-	TRBV9	TGTGCCAGCAGCGTAGTAGACGACACGCAGTATTTT	CASSVVDDTQYF
17	TRBJ1-3	-	-	TRBV18	TGTGCCAGCTCCCTGTCTTACGGAGGTTCGTTCGGAAACACCATATATTTT	CASSLSYGGSFGNTIYF
13	TRBJ1-1	-	-	TRBV7-9	TGTGCCAGCAGCTTAGTTTTGAACACTGAAGCTTTCTTT	CASSLVLNTEAFF
12	TRBJ2-7	-	once	TRBV6-2/TRBV6-3	TGTGCCAGCAGTTACTCGTCCTACGAGCAGTACTTC	CASSYSSYEQYF
13	TRBJ2-6	-	-	TRBV7-2	TGTGCCAGCAGCCTCCCTGGGGCCAACGTCCTGACTTTC	CASSLPGANVLTF
14	TRBJ2-2	TRBD1	-	TRBV29-1	TGCAGCGGGGGGCAGGGGGCTCTGGCCGGGGAGCTGTTTTTT	CSGGQGALAGELFF
15	TRBJ2-5	TRBD1	-	TRBV19	TGTGCCAGTAGTATAGGAGGGGGCTGGGGTGAGACCCAGTACTTC	CASSIGGGWGETQYF
14	TRBJ2-3	-	-	TRBV7-3	TGTGCCAGCAGCTTTGGCGGGGAGGCAGATACGCAGTATTTT	CASSFGGEADTQYF
15	TRBJ1-5	-	-	TRBV27	TGTGCCAGCAGCCCCATAGGGGATTCGAATCAGCCCCAGCATTTT	CASSPIGDSNQPQHF
15	TRBJ2-7	-	-	TRBV5-4	TGTGCCAGCAGCCGAAATCAGGGACCCTCCTACGAGCAGTACTTC	CASSRNQGPSYEQYF
14	TRBJ1-6	-	-	TRBV6-5	TGTGCCAGCAGGGAGGGCTCCTATAATTCACCCCTCCACTTT	CASREGSYNSPLHF
14	TRBJ2-3	-	-	TRBV5-1	TGCGCCAGCAGCTTGGGGGATTACACAGATACGCAGTATTTT	CASSLGDYTDTQYF
12	TRBJ2-3	TRBD1	-	TRBV11-2	TGTGCCAGCAGCCGAACAGGGGGCTCTCAGTATTTT	CASSRTGGSQYF
13	TRBJ1-2	-	-	TRBV18	TGTGCCAGCTCACCCCTGGCATTCTATGGCTACACCTTC	CASSPLAFYGYTF
15	TRBJ1-4	-	once	TRBV5-4	TGTGCCAGCAGCCGTACTGGATCGATCGGTGAAAAACTGTTTTTT	CASSRTGSIGEKLFF
14	TRBJ2-7	TRBD2	-	TRBV18	TGTGCCAGCTCACCACGTAGCGGGAGTTACGAGCAGTACTTC	CASSPRSGSYEQYF
14	TRBJ1-2	-	-	TRBV9	TGTGCCAGCAGCCCACCCCAGGGGTTGGGAGGCTACACCTTC	CASSPPQGLGGYTF
13	TRBJ2-2	TRBD1	-	TRBV7-9	TGTGCCAGCAGCCGGACAGGGCCCGGGGAGCTGTTTTTT	CASSRTGPGELFF
16	TRBJ1-2	TRBD1	-	TRBV7-2	TGTGCCAGCAGCTTAGTGGCCGGCAGGGGGCTCCGTGGCTACACCTTC	CASSLVAGRGLRGYTF
13	TRBJ2-7	TRBD1	-	TRBV12-3/TRBV12-4	TGTGCCAGCAGCAGGGACAGGGGGCCAGAGCAGTACTTC	CASSRDRGPEQYF
15	TRBJ2-7	TRBD2	-	TRBV7-2	TGTGCCAGCAGCTCCCCGACTAGCGGGAGGAACGAGCAGTACTTC	CASSSPTSGRNEQYF
14	TRBJ1-2	TRBD1	many	TRBV7-2	TGTGCCAGCAGCTCGCAACCGGGACAGGGGGCGGACACCTTC	CASSSQPGQGADTF
15	TRBJ2-7	TRBD1	-	TRBV5-1	TGCGCCAGCCACCCACTCGGGACAGGGTTTTCCGAGCAGTACTTC	CASHPLGTGFSEQYF